The 3 T cell receptor beta chains reported below all come from one sample, sequenced in a study of shared clonotypes between healthy human individuals. Sequencing was performed with immunoSEQ multiplex PCR; in TCRdb, only in-frame clones are kept and a portion is missing. The sample has 2 million to 3 million clones; approximately 94% are singletons. Sequencing used naive CD4+ T cells from PBMCs. Subset given: CD45RA+ positively selected. The receptors derive from a man aged 18 to 29 in good health. Some clones in this sample may be carry-over from other donors' samples.

CDR3 in DNA: TGTGCCAGCAGCTTAAGTAGGGGACCCTACGAGCAGTACTTC. Translation: CASSLSRGPYEQYF. The J gene is TRBJ2-7, the V gene TRBV11-1; D possibly matches TRBD1 or TRBD2 (5 bases each). CDR3 length: 14 amino acids. Germline V gene sequence: CDR1 SGHAT, CDR2 FQDESV (reference sequence). The ends were cut back, 2 bases at V and 2 bases at J, with 10 bases in the middle.

The rearrangement links TRBV19 to TRBJ2-7; D is unclear. V dropped 3 bases and J dropped 5 bases, with 11 bases sitting between them. CDR1 is LNHDA, CDR2 SQIVND, per germline (reference sequence). This CDR3 is built from 13 residues. CDR3 loop: CASSMSFVDEQYF. CDR3 nucleotide sequence: TGTGCCAGTAGTATGTCGTTCGTGGACGAGCAGTACTTC.

The CDR3 loop is CATSREVQSLGQPQHF. DNA of the CDR3: TGTGCCACCAGCAGAGAGGTTCAGAGCCTCGGTCAGCCCCAGCATTTT. J is TRBJ1-5 and V is TRBV15, with D unclear. The germline V and J ends were trimmed by 0 bases and 6 bases, with 15 bases remaining between them. Germline V CDR1 and CDR2: LNHNV, YYDKDF (reference sequence). The CDR3 runs 16 residues.